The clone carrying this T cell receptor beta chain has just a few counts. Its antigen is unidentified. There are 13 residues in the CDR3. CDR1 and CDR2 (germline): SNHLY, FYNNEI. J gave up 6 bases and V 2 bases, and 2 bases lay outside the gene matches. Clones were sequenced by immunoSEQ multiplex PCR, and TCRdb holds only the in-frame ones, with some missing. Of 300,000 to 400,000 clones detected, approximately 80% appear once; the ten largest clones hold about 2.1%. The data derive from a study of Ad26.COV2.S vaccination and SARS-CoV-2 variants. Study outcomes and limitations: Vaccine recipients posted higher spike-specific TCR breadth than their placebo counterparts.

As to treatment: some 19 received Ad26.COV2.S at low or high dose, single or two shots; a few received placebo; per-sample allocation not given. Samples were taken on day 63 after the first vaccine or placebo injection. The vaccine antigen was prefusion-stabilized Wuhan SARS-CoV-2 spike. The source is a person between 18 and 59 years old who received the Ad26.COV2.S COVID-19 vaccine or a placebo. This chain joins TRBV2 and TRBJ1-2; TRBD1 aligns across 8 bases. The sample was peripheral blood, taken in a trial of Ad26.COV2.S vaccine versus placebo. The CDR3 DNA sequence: TGTGCCAGCAGTGAAAGGACAGGGAATGGCTACACCTTC. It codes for CASSERTGNGYTF.